This TCR beta chain was obtained from a study of neurological immune-mediated disorders. Regarding the study as a whole: HTLV-1-associated myelopathy had the most TCR clonal expansion, while multiple sclerosis had the least, a level that fell below healthy controls.

The CDR3 length is 17 residues. CDR1 is DFQATT and CDR2 is SNEGSKA in the germline V gene (reference sequence). Trimming took off 2 bases at V and 1 base at J, with 18 bases between the two ends. Unsorted libraries were derived from 2 million PBMCs stored at -80 C. This clonotype showed up many times. Its antigen is undetermined. Synthesis of cDNA was performed by 5'RACE using 10-nucleotide random UMIs. Each CDR3 protein gets one entry after TCRdb re-called the 5' RACE reads with MiXCR. The data hold tens of thousands of distinct CDR3 sequences, with approximately 10% observed a single time. The specimen sequenced was PBMCs. The chain joins TRBV20-1 to TRBJ1-5, with D perhaps TRBD1 (5 bases). The receptor's source is a man between 40 and 49 years old in good health. CDR3 nucleotides: TGCAGTGCTAGACTAAGCGTCCGGGACCGGAGCAATCAGCCCCAGCATTTT. It is translated as CSARLSVRDRSNQPQHF.